The subject of this entry is one TCR beta chain. Sequencing was performed with immunoSEQ multiplex PCR; in TCRdb, only in-frame clones are kept and a portion is missing. Here the sample spans tens of thousands of clones, around 83% being singletons. The data were taken from a study of blood T cell repertoires in COVID-19. Germline V CDR1 and CDR2: MNHNY, SVGAGI (reference sequence). There are 17 residues in the CDR3. V lost 5 bases, J lost 0 bases, and 17 bases lay in between. The chain recombines TRBV6-6 with TRBJ1-5, with D possibly being TRBD1 (5 bases). The receptor comes from a man aged 80 or over with acute or convalescent COVID-19. Source material: peripheral blood. The CDR3 region has the DNA TGTGCCAGCAGTCCCCCACGGGGGAGAGATAGCAATCAGCCCCAGCATTTT. It is translated as CASSPPRGRDSNQPQHF.